This T cell receptor beta chain was profiled in a study of human T cells and chemical hapten exposure (dated by TCRdb to about 2021). Background on the whole study: For sensitization, 2% DPC in acetone was applied to an approximately 2 cm by approximately 2 cm area of upper inner arm skin. The patient cohort, mostly female, included alopecia areata with under or over 50% scalp involvement, alopecia totalis and alopecia universalis. Patch testing was done on the upper back using Finn chambers containing 0.01% DPC, and results were scored after 6 days according to International Contact Dermatitis Research Group standards. Under 30 alopecia patients gave blood for TCR sequencing at one to four time points (pre-sensitization, 2, 6 and 24 weeks). In alopecia patients, the study followed how the peripheral blood TCR repertoire changed in vivo over primary and secondary sensitization to diphenylcyclopropenone (DPC), a hapten. The libraries were sequenced as a pool, and the TCR yield per sample differed mostly because of small variations in library volumes within the pool. Weekly therapeutic DPC doses were additionally applied to the scalp of patients throughout the approximately 23-week study period. Blood was sampled from patients pre-sensitization (week 0) and at 2, 6 and about 24 weeks after DPC sensitization.

This clonotype was recorded many times. Its antigen is unknown. Base qualities are not at hand, and no much larger clone is one base apart. Results and caveats for the whole study, not just this receptor: Because all patients had alopecia, a presumed autoimmune disease, the immune response of the patients might differ from that of healthy individuals. Patch test score was positively correlated with the number of PT1 expanded TCRs, with significance at thresholds 8, 16 and 32 but not at 4. Repeated subsampling changed both the strength of the expansion versus patch-test correlation and the threshold at which the correlation became significant. Compared with pre-sensitization or healthy control sets, expanded TCRs formed significantly more large CDR3 similarity clusters, which is consistent with antigen-driven responses. No change with DPC sensitization was found in the number of TCRs above 1 in 1000 frequency, and no evidence of global repertoire structure alterations was found.

V is shortened by 1 base, J by 6 bases, and the region joining them spans 7 bases. There are 12 amino acids in the CDR3, from cysteine to phenylalanine inclusive. Of the read, only the CDR3 DNA is kept; its 36 bases are in frame from base 1. The germline V gene provides CDR1 LGHNA and CDR2 YSLEER. Libraries were made using RACE. The instrument given in TCRdb is NextSeq 500. Library preparation attached unique molecular identifiers to individual cDNA molecules for quantitative, reproducible TCR counting. Both TCR alpha and TCR beta chains were sequenced from each blood RNA sample. The authors' analysis ran thus. A median of around 100,000 TCRs per sample was observed, with a range of about 23,224 to 690,600. The Decombinator software suite was used to annotate the V, J and CDR3 of the TCR reads. Every sample was subsampled to the same number of TCRs (28,000) for the PS versus PT1 abundance plots. Expanded TCRs were defined as absent before sensitization and observed at least eight times at the 2-week time point. TCRdb reprocessing: public reads trimmed at Q25 with fastp, clones called with MiXCR, in-frame beta chains kept. Rows are unified per CDR3 protein, each entry keeping the most common DNA and genes. The V and J calls, along with clone size, are taken from TCRdb and not from the paper's own processing. A total of more than 90,000 distinct CDR3 sequences appear in this sample, about an eighth of them only once. The ten top clones hold roughly 3.1% of the sample.

The time point label, as the study defines it: patch test 2, 6 weeks after DPC sensitization. Per the publication, the treatment or condition label means: therapeutic diphenylcyclopropenone sensitization with weekly scalp DPC. Blood at each patch-test visit was drawn before the patch test was applied. Patients were considered eligible if aged 18 to 70, diagnosed with alopecia and deemed suitable for DPC therapy, and patients were excluded if pregnant. Unfractionated whole blood was collected in Tempus Blood RNA tubes, and total RNA was extracted from that blood. This sequence originates from a woman between 35 and 50 years old with alopecia areata. Some clones in this sample may be carry-over from other donors' samples. The material sequenced was whole blood, taken in connection with sensitization to the hapten diphenylcyclopropenone (DPC). This chain is built from TRBV4-3 and TRBJ2-7; the D gene cannot be resolved reliably. The CDR3 in this case is CASSQVGGEQYF. The base sequence is TGCGCCAGCAGCCAAGTGGGTGGCGAGCAGTACTTC.